These 28 T cell receptor beta chains were all obtained from the same sample, sequenced in a study of blood T cells in healthy people across ages. The authors ran a second PCR of 7 to 11 cycles using a sample-barcoded 5' primer and a J-beta primer mix. TCRdb re-called the 5' RACE reads with MiXCR, one entry per CDR3 protein. The sample yields 800,000 to 950,000 distinct CDR3 sequences, about 27% seen once. The sample was also linked to a second study, of T cells of mothers and their children.

The sample was blood. Receptors were obtained from a woman aged 40 to 55 in good health.

This chain links TRBV7-2 with TRBJ1-5; 7 positions agree with TRBD1. Germline V CDR1 and CDR2: SGHTA, FQGNSA. This CDR3 has 15 residues. V dropped 5 bases and J dropped 1; count of bases not matched to a gene: 5. The CDR3 spells CASSTQGESNQPQHF. CDR3 nucleotide sequence: TGTGCCAGCAGCACTCAGGGGGAAAGCAATCAGCCCCAGCATTTT.

This clonotype turned up a few times. This chain joins TRBV7-2 and TRBJ2-3, with D possibly matching TRBD2 (6 bases). The CDR3 covers 15 residues. With 5 bases removed from V and 5 bases from J, the gap between germline ends came to 17 bases. Germline CDR1 and CDR2: SGHTA and FQGNSA. DNA for the CDR3: TGTGCCAGCAGCCCGAGACCGGGGCGGGGAGATACGCAGTATTTT. Residues: CASSPRPGRGDTQYF.

The genes are TRBV4-2 and TRBJ2-7; D not certain. The length of the CDR3 is 12 residues. Germline V CDR1 and CDR2: LGHNA, YNFKEQ. V lost 0 bases and J lost 5, with 5 bases in between. The CDR3 spells CASSQDAHEQYF. CDR3 nucleotide sequence: TGTGCCAGCAGCCAAGATGCCCACGAGCAGTACTTC.

J is TRBJ2-2 and V is TRBV7-9; the match to TRBD1 covers 7 bases. Germline V CDR1 and CDR2: SEHNR, FQNEAQ (reference sequence). V trimming: 5 bases; J trimming: 6 bases; junction bases outside the gene matches: 12. CDR3 length: 16 residues. In DNA, the CDR3 is TGTGCCAGCAGCCGGACATTGACAGGGATAGCCGGGGAGCTGTTTTTT. The encoded protein is CASSRTLTGIAGELFF.

This clonotype appeared a few times. The chain links TRBV20-1 to TRBJ2-7, with 9 bases lining up with TRBD1. CDR3 length equals 14 residues. V shed 2 bases and J 4 bases; nucleotides not matched to a gene: 6. Germline CDR1 and CDR2: DFQATT and SNEGSKA (reference sequence). The CDR3 loop is CSARPGTGRYEQYF. The CDR3 DNA reads TGCAGTGCTAGACCGGGGACAGGGCGGTACGAGCAGTACTTC.

Points on this clonotype: A junction boundary mismatches the germline segment, possibly from a read error. V and J are TRBV6-2 or TRBV6-3 and TRBJ2-1; the D gene is possibly TRBD2 (7 bases). From germline, CDR1 is MNHEY and CDR2 SVGEGT. The CDR3 spans 13 residues. The CDR3 loop reads CTSSEQGGGEQFF. The CDR3 DNA reads TGTACCAGCAGTGAACAGGGAGGGGGTGAGCAGTTCTTC.

With regard to this clonotype: A much bigger clone sits one base away, suggesting this may be a read error. The chain uses TRBV24-1 and TRBJ2-7, with D maybe TRBD2 (7 bases). Looked up from germline, CDR1 is KGHDR and CDR2 is SFDVKD. The V gene lost 5 bases and the J gene lost 7 bases, with 20 bases spanning the gap. The CDR3 has 15 amino acids. The CDR3 sequence: CATSGTGGLGNEQYF. CDR3 DNA sequence: TGTGCCACCAGTGGGACGGGGGGCCTTGGGAATGAGCAGTACTTC.

The chain joins TRBV6-5 to TRBJ1-2, with D perhaps matching TRBD1 (5 bases). Germline lookup yields CDR1 MNHEY and CDR2 SVGAGI. Trimming stripped 6 bases from V and 1 base from J, with 12 bases between. CDR3 length: 14 amino acids. CDR3 sequence (DNA): TGTGCCAGCAGAGCCCTTGACAGTAACTATGGCTACACCTTC. Its protein is CASRALDSNYGYTF.

Worth noting for this clonotype: At one end the junction does not follow the germline gene, possibly because of a read error. The gene calls are TRBV15 and TRBJ2-2; either TRBD1 or TRBD2 may supply D (6 bases each). This CDR3 has 17 residues. Germline V gene lookup returns CDR1 LNHNV and CDR2 YYDKDF (reference sequence). The CDR3 DNA sequence: TGTGCCACCAGCAGAGAATCAGGCAGGAGGGGGACCGGGGAGCGGTTTTTT. Translating it yields CATSRESGRRGTGERFF.

This clonotype occurred a few times. V usage is TRBV7-9 and J usage is TRBJ1-2; D remains unclear. With 5 bases removed from V and 4 bases from J, the gap between germline ends came to 8 bases. Germline CDR1 and CDR2: SEHNR and FQNEAQ (reference sequence). The CDR3 extends over 12 amino acids. The CDR3 nucleotides read TGTGCCAGCAGCGGACCGAGCTATGGCTACACCTTC. Its translation is CASSGPSYGYTF. The entire variable domain, with the rest obtained from reference TRBV7-9 and TRBJ1-2, is as follows: DTGVSQNPRHKITKRGQNVTFRCDPISEHNRLYWYRQTLGQGPEFLTYFQNEAQLEKSRLLSDRFSAERPKGSFSTLEIQRTEQGDSAMYLCASSGPSYGYTFGSGTRLTVV.

The rearrangement joins TRBV12-3 or TRBV12-4 to TRBJ2-3; D is unclear. The V end lost 6 bases, the J end lost 2 bases, and 12 bases lay between the germline ends. The CDR3 consists of 14 residues. CDR3 residues: CASRTLEITDTQYF. CDR3 DNA sequence: TGTGCCAGCAGGACTCTAGAAATCACAGATACGCAGTATTTT.

In DNA, the CDR3 is TGCGCCAGCAGCCGCACAGGGGCCTACTACGAGCAGTACTTC. It yields the protein CASSRTGAYYEQYF. The chain links TRBV4-1 to TRBJ2-7, with TRBD1 matching over 7 bases. Germline trimming cut 4 bases from V and 3 bases from J; bases unmatched to any gene: 6. CDR3 size: 14 residues. From germline, CDR1 is MGHRA and CDR2 YSYEKL.

This sequence joins TRBV2 and TRBJ2-4, with 8 nucleotides matching TRBD1. The DNA end favors TRBJ2-7, so the J call may be wrong. The germline V gene has CDR1 SNHLY and CDR2 FYNNEI. The CDR3 length is 15 residues. The CDR3 region is CASSTGQGRTYEQYF. The DNA for the CDR3 is TGTGCCAGCAGCACCGGACAGGGCCGAACCTACGAGCAGTACTTC.

This clonotype was observed at least ten times. The V call is TRBV6-5, the J call TRBJ2-7; 8 bases fit TRBD1. This CDR3 has 14 amino acids. V was pared by 0 bases and J by 5 bases, with 3 bases of the junction left unmatched. The germline V gene encodes CDR1 MNHEY and CDR2 SVGAGI. CDR3 nucleotides: TGTGCCAGCAGTTACTCGACGGACAGGGACGAGCAGTACTTC. This encodes CASSYSTDRDEQYF.

Ten or more counts support this clonotype. V and J are TRBV29-1 and TRBJ2-5; weak D call: TRBD2 (6 bases). V dropped 4 bases and J dropped 1 base, with 13 bases sitting between them. Germline CDR1 is SQVTM and CDR2 is ANQGSEA. This CDR3 spans 14 amino acids. CDR3 bases: TGCAGCGTTGGTGGCGGGGCTACCCAAGAGACCCAGTACTTC. Protein sequence: CSVGGGATQETQYF.

The gene calls are TRBV7-9 and TRBJ1-5; no definite D call. CDR1 is SEHNR and CDR2 is FQNEAQ in the germline V gene (reference sequence). Trimming shortened V by 0 bases and J by 2 bases, and 8 bases separated the two germline ends. CDR3 size: 15 residues. CDR3: CASSLASSGNQPQHF. The CDR3 nucleotides read TGTGCCAGCAGCTTAGCGTCATCTGGCAATCAGCCCCAGCATTTT.

Concerning this clonotype: A read error may account for a junction end that differs from germline. The chain joins TRBV7-9 to TRBJ2-7; D remains ambiguous. This CDR3 spans 13 amino acids. Germline-derived CDR1 and CDR2 are SEHNR and FQNEAQ (reference sequence). CDR3 in amino acids: CAGSLPNYNEQYF. The CDR3 DNA follows: TGTGCCGGCAGCTTACCTAACTACAATGAGCAGTACTTC.

V gene TRBV24-1 combines with J gene TRBJ1-5; D is ambiguous. The CDR3 contains 16 residues. Trimming cost V 3 bases and J 5 bases, with 16 bases left between them. Germline CDR1 KGHDR, CDR2 SFDVKD. CDR3: CATSDARTETDQPQHF. In DNA form, the CDR3 reads TGTGCCACCAGTGATGCTCGGACCGAAACCGATCAGCCCCAGCATTTT.

In its sample, this clonotype was seen many times. This sequence joins TRBV5-1 and TRBJ2-7; D not certain. Trimming removed 6 bases from V and 0 bases from J, with 10 bases in between. This CDR3 contains 13 residues. Per the germline V gene, CDR1 is SGHRS and CDR2 is YFSETQ. CDR3 amino acids: CASNDLSSYEQYF. The CDR3 nucleotides are TGCGCCAGCAACGACTTGAGCTCCTACGAGCAGTACTTC. Combining the CDR3 with reference TRBV5-1 and TRBJ2-7 gives the whole variable domain KAGVTQTPRYLIKTRGQQVTLSCSPISGHRSVSWYQQTPGQGLQFLFEYFSETQRNKGNFPGRFSGRQFSNSRSEMNVSTLELGDSALYLCASNDLSSYEQYFGPGTRLTVT.

This clonotype was detected many times. V is TRBV7-6 and J is TRBJ1-6; no definite D call. Trimming left V 2 bases short and J 6 bases short, with 8 bases between. The CDR3 is 14 residues long. Germline assignment: CDR1 SGHVS and CDR2 FNYEAQ. The CDR3 DNA is TGTGCCAGCAGCTTAAAGGCCAGTAATTCACCCCTCCACTTT. It specifies CASSLKASNSPLHF.

This clonotype was counted a few times. The gene calls are TRBV3-1 and TRBJ1-4; maybe TRBD1 (6 bases). The V and J ends lost 4 bases and 7 bases respectively, with 13 bases between them. The CDR3 loop spans 14 amino acids. Germline CDR1 is LGHDT and CDR2 is YNNKEL (reference sequence). The CDR3 region is CASSPIGQTEKLFF. CDR3 in DNA: TGTGCCAGCAGCCCTATCGGACAGACTGAAAAACTGTTTTTT.

This clonotype was seen a handful of times. The V gene is TRBV20-1, the J gene TRBJ2-1, with 12 bases fitting TRBD2. CDR3 length equals 11 residues. CDR1 and CDR2 (germline): DFQATT, SNEGSKA (reference sequence). Trimming removed 6 bases from V and 13 bases from J; junction bases left unmatched: 4. CDR3 DNA: TGCAGTGCGACTAGCGGGGGTCTACAGTTCTTC. Its translation is CSATSGGLQFF.

The chain couples TRBV20-1 to TRBJ1-5, with TRBD1 matching 7 bases. The junction had 8 bases not matched to a gene; V was cut back by 5 bases and J by 4 bases. The CDR3 length is 14 residues. CDR1 is DFQATT, CDR2 SNEGSKA, per germline (reference sequence). CDR3 nucleotides: TGCAGTGCTCCCGACAGGGAATCTAATCAGCCCCAGCATTTT. Encoded protein: CSAPDRESNQPQHF.

V and J are TRBV29-1 and TRBJ1-2; D is ambiguous. The ends were cut back, 0 bases at V and 8 bases at J, with 13 bases in the middle. Germline V gene lookup returns CDR1 SQVTM and CDR2 ANQGSEA. The CDR3 has 13 residues. CDR3 protein: CSVEDFEGTGYTF. Here the CDR3 DNA reads TGCAGCGTTGAAGATTTCGAGGGAACGGGCTACACCTTC.

The chain is built from TRBV3-1 and TRBJ2-7; 10 nucleotides align to TRBD2. The CDR3 runs 16 residues. The germline gives CDR1 LGHDT, CDR2 YNNKEL (reference sequence). The V and J ends lost 4 bases and 0 bases, in that order; junction bases with no gene match: 6. In nucleotides, the CDR3 is TGTGCCAGCAGCCTAGGGACTAGCGTTACCTCCTACGAGCAGTACTTC. Encoded protein: CASSLGTSVTSYEQYF.

The genes are TRBV5-1 and TRBJ2-2, with unresolved D. V was cut by 0 bases and J by 1 base, with 7 bases left in between. Germline assignment: CDR1 SGHRS and CDR2 YFSETQ. This CDR3 is built from 15 residues. CDR3 DNA: TGCGCCAGCAGCTTGGTAAAGAAGAACACCGGGGAGCTGTTTTTT. Encoded protein: CASSLVKKNTGELFF.

The V call is TRBV6-1, the J call TRBJ2-7; the D gene is possibly TRBD1 (6 bases). The germline V gene has CDR1 MNHNS and CDR2 SASEGT. The CDR3 spans 14 residues. Trimming took 1 base from V and 3 from J, leaving 10 bases between them. As DNA, the CDR3 is TGTGCCAGCAGTGAAGGGACAGCTCTCTACGAGCAGTACTTC. Its translation: CASSEGTALYEQYF.

This chain connects TRBV25-1 to TRBJ2-2, with D possibly TRBD2 on 6 matching bases. The V end lost 1 base, the J end lost 4 bases, and 13 bases lay between the germline ends. Germline CDR1 MGHDK, CDR2 SYGVNS. The CDR3 is 16 amino acids. The CDR3 DNA reads as TGTGCCAGCAGTGAATCAGCAGGAGGGCCCACCGGGGAGCTGTTTTTT. Encoded protein: CASSESAGGPTGELFF.